These 32 T cell receptor beta chains came from one sample sequenced in a study of graft-versus-host responses after intestinal transplantation. Intraepithelial and lamina propria lymphocytes were isolated from graft specimens. Using immunoSEQ multiplex PCR, the repertoire was profiled, and TCRdb retains in-frame clones only, with some absent. The sample gives approximately 11,000 clones, 76% of which show up once; 9% to 10% is in the top ten. The sample in question was ileum tissue, obtained 23 days after intestinal transplant. Receptors were obtained from a human patient who received an intestinal transplant, so some T cells may come from the graft donor.

The genes are TRBV5-1 and TRBJ1-2; 9 bases map to TRBD1. Unmatched junction bases numbered 3, after V lost 4 bases and J lost 2 bases. The V gene's germline CDR1 is SGHRS and CDR2 YFSETQ. The CDR3 sequence is 14 residues long. DNA of the CDR3: TGCGCCAGCAGCCCGGGACAGGGCAACTATGGCTACACCTTC. Protein product: CASSPGQGNYGYTF.

The chain employs TRBV14 and TRBJ2-2; TRBD2 is a possible D gene (6 bases). CDR1 is SGHDN and CDR2 is FVKESK in the germline V gene. CDR3 length equals 15 residues. Trimming cost V 4 bases and J 6 bases, with 15 bases left between them. CDR3 DNA: TGTGCCAGCAGCCCTACGGGAGTGGGGGCCGGGGAGCTGTTTTTT. Protein product: CASSPTGVGAGELFF. Full variable domain (missing parts from reference TRBV14 and TRBJ2-2): EAGVTQFPSHSVIEKGQTVTLRCDPISGHDNLYWYRRVMGKEIKFLLHFVKESKQDESGMPNNRFLAERTGGTYSTLKVQPAELEDSGVYFCASSPTGVGAGELFFGEGSRLTVL.

The chain couples TRBV11-2 to TRBJ1-2; 9 positions match TRBD1. The CDR3 spans 13 residues. The V and J ends lost 3 bases and 4 bases, in that order; junction bases with no gene match: 0. CDR1 is SGHAT, CDR2 FQNNGV, per germline. This chain's CDR3 is CASSLTGGYGYTF. The CDR3 DNA follows: TGTGCCAGCAGCTTGACAGGGGGCTATGGCTACACCTTC.

V and J are TRBV4-1 and TRBJ2-7; 11 bases match TRBD2. There are 16 residues in the CDR3. Germline lookup yields CDR1 MGHRA and CDR2 YSYEKL. Unmatched junction bases numbered 7, after V lost 2 bases and J lost 4 bases. As DNA, the CDR3 is TGCGCCAGCAGCCAAACTTTGGGACTAGCGGCTTACGAGCAGTACTTC. It specifies CASSQTLGLAAYEQYF.

V usage is TRBV19 and J usage is TRBJ2-5, with 7 bases that match TRBD2. V dropped 5 bases and J dropped 4; count of bases not matched to a gene: 10. This CDR3 is built from 15 residues. Germline V lookup: CDR1 LNHDA, CDR2 SQIVND (reference sequence). This chain's CDR3 is CASSPMGRGVETQYF. DNA for the CDR3: TGTGCCAGTAGTCCAATGGGACGGGGGGTAGAGACCCAGTACTTC.

V is TRBV13 and J is TRBJ2-2, with D perhaps given as TRBD1 or TRBD2 (7 bases each). This CDR3 contains 16 residues. The ends were cut back, 3 bases at V and 6 bases at J, with 17 bases in the middle. Germline V gene sequence: CDR1 PRHDT, CDR2 FYEKMQ (reference sequence). The CDR3 DNA sequence: TGTGCCAGCAGCTTGGGCGGGAGAGGGGGCGCCGGGGAGCTGTTTTTT. It translates to CASSLGGRGGAGELFF.

Here the CDR3 DNA reads TGTGCCATCAGTGGCGACTACAATGAGCAGTTCTTC. It is translated as CAISGDYNEQFF. The chain recombines TRBV10-3 with TRBJ2-1; D unclear. Trimming took off 4 bases at V and 3 bases at J, with 4 bases between the two ends. The CDR3 loop spans 12 amino acids. Germline-derived CDR1 and CDR2 are ENHRY and SYGVKD.

J is TRBJ2-1 and V is TRBV19, with 11 bases fitting TRBD2. V dropped 6 bases and J dropped 6; count of bases not matched to a gene: 16. Germline V gene data show CDR1 as LNHDA and CDR2 as SQIVND (reference sequence). This CDR3 has 18 amino acids. The CDR3 DNA follows: TGTGCCAGTAGCCGAACACCCGTAGCGGGAGGGCCGTTCAATGAGCAGTTCTTC. Protein sequence: CASSRTPVAGGPFNEQFF.

The J gene is TRBJ2-3, the V gene TRBV6-1, with D perhaps assigned TRBD1 or TRBD2 (5 bases each). This CDR3 has 16 amino acids. In germline, CDR1 is MNHNS, CDR2 SASEGT. The V and J ends lost 2 bases and 5 bases respectively, with 17 bases between them. The CDR3: CASSEWDGIRVDTQYF. CDR3 DNA sequence: TGTGCCAGCAGTGAATGGGACGGCATTAGGGTAGATACGCAGTATTTT.

V gene TRBV5-1 combines with J gene TRBJ1-2, with D uncertain. With 0 bases removed from V and 2 bases from J, the gap between germline ends came to 8 bases. The CDR3 is made up of 14 amino acids. The germline gives CDR1 SGHRS, CDR2 YFSETQ. CDR3 sequence: CASSLGGYNYGYTF. The CDR3 coding sequence is TGCGCCAGCAGCTTGGGCGGGTACAACTATGGCTACACCTTC.

Only a few counts were recorded for this clone. At the DNA level, this CDR3 is encoded by other sequences in the same sample as well. The chain uses TRBV9 and TRBJ2-7; 8 bases fit TRBD2. The CDR3 has 16 residues. V dropped 0 bases and J dropped 1; count of bases not matched to a gene: 6. CDR1 is SGDLS, CDR2 YYNGEE, per germline. Written as DNA, the CDR3 is TGTGCCAGCAGCGTAGATGGCGGGAGGTCTTCCTACGAGCAGTACTTC. It is translated as CASSVDGGRSSYEQYF.

V and J are TRBV11-3 and TRBJ1-3; D gene uncertain. This CDR3 has 14 residues. V lost 3 bases to trimming and J lost 2 bases, with 8 bases between them. Germline V gives CDR1 SGHNT, CDR2 YENEEA. The CDR3 is CASSFTYPGNTIYF. In nucleotides, the CDR3 is TGTGCCAGCAGCTTCACTTATCCTGGAAACACCATATATTTT.

This clone was seen only once. The chain carries TRBV4-1 and TRBJ2-5; D gene ambiguous. Trimming pared 0 bases from V and 5 bases from J, leaving 7 bases between. Germline assignment: CDR1 MGHRA and CDR2 YSYEKL. The CDR3 loop spans 13 amino acids. CDR3 sequence reads: CASSQEGRETQYF. CDR3 nucleotides: TGCGCCAGCAGCCAAGAAGGGCGGGAGACCCAGTACTTC.

The rearrangement uses TRBV5-1 and TRBJ2-2; tentatively, D is TRBD1 (6 bases). Germline CDR1 reads SGHRS; CDR2 reads YFSETQ. The V end lost 3 bases, the J end lost 0 bases, and 9 bases lay between the germline ends. This CDR3 contains 15 residues. CDR3 coding DNA: TGCGCCAGCAGCTCGACAGGAGCGAACACCGGGGAGCTGTTTTTT. Its protein product is CASSSTGANTGELFF.

This clone was observed a single time. Different DNA sequences within this sample yield the same CDR3. The CDR3 bases are TGCGCCAGCAGCCAAGAAAGAGCGGGGGGGCCGACAGATACGCAGTATTTT. This encodes CASSQERAGGPTDTQYF. This sequence joins TRBV4-3 and TRBJ2-3, with 10 bases identical to TRBD2. Germline CDR1 reads LGHNA; CDR2 reads YSLEER. The CDR3 consists of 17 residues. The ends lost 0 bases at V and 3 bases at J; junction bases unmatched: 6.

Comment on this clone: The same CDR3 arises from other DNA sequences in this sample as well. This sequence joins TRBV19 and TRBJ2-1, with TRBD2 identical over 9 bases. Germline trimming cut 3 bases from V and 2 bases from J; bases unmatched to any gene: 5. The CDR3 has 16 amino acids. In germline, CDR1 is LNHDA, CDR2 SQIVND (reference sequence). CDR3 loop: CASSMASGTPYNEQFF. The CDR3, as DNA: TGTGCCAGTAGTATGGCTAGCGGGACTCCCTACAATGAGCAGTTCTTC.

V and J are TRBV19 and TRBJ2-2, with D hard to call. The length of the CDR3 is 14 residues. The V gene's germline CDR1 is LNHDA and CDR2 SQIVND (reference sequence). Deletions cut 3 bases from V and 0 bases from J, with 5 bases between. CDR3 residues: CASSIGSNTGELFF. The CDR3 coding sequence is TGTGCCAGTAGTATCGGCTCGAACACCGGGGAGCTGTTTTTT.

The count of this clone is one. The chain carries TRBV4-3 and TRBJ2-1; the D gene is possibly TRBD1 (5 bases). V was cut by 3 bases and J by 3 bases, with 15 bases left in between. CDR1 and CDR2 from the germline V gene are LGHNA and YSLEER. The CDR3 has 16 amino acids. The CDR3 region has the DNA TGCGCCAGCAGCCAGGCTCAGGGTGGTAACTACAATGAGCAGTTCTTC. Translated, it gives CASSQAQGGNYNEQFF.

The chain recombines TRBV4-2 with TRBJ1-1, with D tentatively TRBD1 (5 bases). V gave up 0 bases and J gave up 4 bases, with 24 bases separating them. This CDR3 region has 19 residues. Germline CDR1 and CDR2: LGHNA and YNFKEQ. DNA of the CDR3: TGTGCCAGCAGCCAAGATCCCGGCAGGGAACCGTACAGGAGCACTGAAGCTTTCTTT. Translated: CASSQDPGREPYRSTEAFF.

V and J are TRBV21-1 and TRBJ2-5. TRBV21-1 corresponds to a pseudogene. This CDR3 is 9 amino acids long. This CDR3 is CASSDPQYF. In DNA form, the CDR3 reads TGTGCCAGCAGCGACCCCCAGTACTTC.

This clone has a single count. The CDR3 sequence: CASSYSARTLNTEAFF. CDR3 DNA sequence: TGTGCCAGCAGTTACTCGGCGAGGACCCTGAACACTGAAGCTTTCTTT. This sequence joins TRBV6-5 and TRBJ1-1; no reliable D call. Deletions cut 0 bases from V and 0 bases from J, with 11 bases between. The CDR3 runs to 16 residues. Germline V gene sequence: CDR1 MNHEY, CDR2 SVGAGI.

The V gene is TRBV4-3, the J gene TRBJ2-1, with 10 bases that match TRBD2. CDR1 and CDR2 (germline): LGHNA, YSLEER. The junction had 14 bases not matched to a gene; V was cut back by 7 bases and J by 8 bases. The CDR3 totals 16 residues. This chain's CDR3 is CASTPDLAGVRDEQFF. CDR3 DNA: TGCGCCAGCACCCCAGATCTAGCGGGGGTAAGGGATGAGCAGTTCTTC.

This clone appeared a few times. The chain has TRBV21-1 and TRBJ2-1; TRBD2, the table's D call, lacks a check against the DNA. TRBV21-1 is a listed pseudogene. This CDR3 is 13 amino acids long. CDR3 protein: CAGGSGREDEQFF. The CDR3 DNA sequence: TGTGCCGGAGGTAGCGGGAGGGAGGATGAGCAGTTCTTC.

This rearrangement joins TRBV21-1 to TRBJ1-1; the tabulated D call, TRBD1, remains unverified against the DNA. TRBV21-1 is shown as a pseudogene. CDR3 length: 17 amino acids. The DNA of the CDR3 is TGTGCCAGCAGTGAAAGTCTCAGACACTCTGTCGACACTGAAGCTTTCTTT. It codes for CASSESLRHSVDTEAFF.

This sequence joins TRBV11-2 and TRBJ2-1, with TRBD2 matching over 14 bases. Germline V lookup: CDR1 SGHAT, CDR2 FQNNGV. CDR3 length: 15 residues. J lost 6 bases, V lost 5 bases, and 3 bases had no gene match. The CDR3 region has the DNA TGTGCCAGCAGCCCGGGACTAGCGGGAGTCAATGAGCAGTTCTTC. Encoded protein: CASSPGLAGVNEQFF.

The V gene is TRBV4-1, the J gene TRBJ1-5; D remains unclear. Per germline, CDR1 MGHRA and CDR2 YSYEKL. Trimming took 4 bases from V and 6 from J, leaving 19 bases between them. This CDR3 spans 16 amino acids. The CDR3 is CASSPLWVGESQPQHF. The CDR3 DNA follows: TGCGCCAGCAGCCCCCTCTGGGTAGGAGAAAGTCAGCCCCAGCATTTT.

The chain employs TRBV6-1 and TRBJ1-5, with D tentatively TRBD1 (6 bases). CDR3 size: 14 residues. The germline V and J ends were trimmed by 6 bases and 7 bases, with 16 bases remaining between them. The germline V gene encodes CDR1 MNHNS and CDR2 SASEGT. The CDR3 here is CASRTTGIWQPQHF. CDR3 DNA sequence: TGTGCCAGCAGAACTACAGGGATTTGGCAGCCCCAGCATTTT.

This chain joins TRBV7-8 and TRBJ2-1; maybe TRBD1 (5 bases). The CDR3 runs 16 residues. With 4 bases removed from V and 0 bases from J, the gap between germline ends came to 13 bases. Germline V gives CDR1 SGHVS, CDR2 FQNEAQ. The CDR3 reads CASSYSRASSYNEQFF. The CDR3 coding sequence is TGTGCCAGCAGCTACTCCAGGGCGAGCTCCTACAATGAGCAGTTCTTC.

This chain uses TRBV6-1 with TRBJ2-7, with 7 nucleotides matching TRBD2. Trimming took 5 bases from V and 6 from J; bases not matched to a gene: 7. Germline loops: CDR1 MNHNS, CDR2 SASEGT. The CDR3 has 13 residues. The CDR3 sequence: CASSSLRGSEQYF. CDR3 bases: TGTGCCAGCAGTTCGTTGCGGGGGAGCGAGCAGTACTTC.

To note about this clone: The conserved closing phenylalanine or tryptophan is absent in this CDR3, likely reflecting a read error. V gene TRBV28 combines with J gene TRBJ1-2, with unresolved D. Germline-derived CDR1 and CDR2 are MDHEN and SYDVKM. Trimming removed 4 bases from V and 2 bases from J, with 29 bases in between. The CDR3 loop spans 20 amino acids. CDR3 sequence: CASSSPSRGISPIWNYGYTL. The CDR3 region has the DNA TGTGCCAGCAGTTCTCCATCCCGCGGTATATCCCCCATTTGGAACTATGGCTACACCCTC.

CDR3 DNA sequence: TGTGCTAGTGGTTTTCAGCGGTATCCCGGGACACCTCTGGTTGGTAACACTGAAGCTTTCTTT. Protein product: CASGFQRYPGTPLVGNTEAFF. The chain recombines TRBV12-5 with TRBJ1-1; TRBD1 might be the D (6 bases). Trimming took off 3 bases at V and 2 bases at J, with 31 bases between the two ends. The length of the CDR3 is 21 residues. In germline, CDR1 is LGHNT, CDR2 FRNRAP.

This clone is medium-sized in the sample. Other DNA sequences in this sample translate to the same CDR3. The J gene is TRBJ1-4, the V gene TRBV15; weak D call: TRBD1 (5 bases). The CDR3 extends over 15 amino acids. The V gene's germline CDR1 is LNHNV and CDR2 YYDKDF (reference sequence). V was clipped by 1 base and J by 4 bases, with 10 bases between them. As DNA, the CDR3 is TGTGCCACCAGCAGAGTAAGGGGTTTTAATGAAAAACTGTTTTTT. Protein product: CATSRVRGFNEKLFF.